Following are 30 T cell receptor beta chains from one sample sequenced in a study of cytomegalovirus exposure and HLA in healthy donors. A multiplex PCR was run with 60 Vbeta primers and 13 Jbeta primers. The method was immunoSEQ multiplex PCR; TCRdb's version includes in-frame clones alone and lacks a portion of them. The data show some 180,000 clones, roughly 87% seen once. Source material: PBMCs. The receptor set was obtained from a girl less than two years old in good health and CMV-seronegative.

This sequence joins TRBV9 and TRBJ2-5, with D tentatively TRBD2 (7 bases). Trimming took 2 bases from V and 4 from J, leaving 15 bases between them. The germline gives CDR1 SGDLS, CDR2 YYNGEE. There are 15 residues in the CDR3. The CDR3 region is CASSVGGGAGETQYF. The CDR3 bases are TGTGCCAGCAGCGTTGGGGGGGGCGCCGGAGAGACCCAGTACTTC.

V and J are TRBV10-3 and TRBJ1-1; TRBD1 agrees at 7 bases. This CDR3 is built from 14 residues. Germline loops: CDR1 ENHRY, CDR2 SYGVKD. Trimming removed 4 bases from V and 7 bases from J; junction bases left unmatched: 9. CDR3 sequence reads: CAISAEPGQLEAFF. The CDR3 DNA reads TGTGCCATCAGTGCCGAACCGGGACAGCTTGAAGCTTTCTTT.

The rearrangement uses TRBV6-5 and TRBJ1-6; no clear D. With 0 bases removed from V and 1 base from J, the gap between germline ends came to 7 bases. CDR3 length: 16 amino acids. Germline values: CDR1 MNHEY, CDR2 SVGAGI. The CDR3 sequence: CASSYSIESYNSPLHF. The CDR3, as DNA: TGTGCCAGCAGTTACTCGATAGAATCCTATAATTCACCCCTCCACTTT.

This chain uses TRBV9 with TRBJ2-5; 12 positions match TRBD2. Unmatched junction bases numbered 12, after V lost 0 bases and J lost 9 bases. Germline values: CDR1 SGDLS, CDR2 YYNGEE. This CDR3 spans 17 amino acids. CDR3 loop: CASSVVGTSGPLTPQYF. The CDR3 DNA sequence: TGTGCCAGCAGCGTAGTCGGGACTAGCGGGCCGCTGACGCCCCAGTACTTC.

This chain connects TRBV7-8 to TRBJ2-1; 7 bases map to TRBD2. Per germline, CDR1 SGHVS and CDR2 FQNEAQ. V dropped 10 bases and J dropped 1; count of bases not matched to a gene: 4. CDR3 size: 13 residues. CDR3 in amino acids: CATGEGSYNEQFF. In nucleotides, the CDR3 is TGTGCCACCGGGGAGGGATCCTACAATGAGCAGTTCTTC. Combining the CDR3 with reference TRBV7-8 and TRBJ2-1 gives the whole variable domain GAGVSQSPRYKVAKRGQDVALRCDPISGHVSLFWYQQALGQGPEFLTYFQNEAQLDKSGLPSDRFFAERPEGSVSTLKIQRTQQEDSAVYLCATGEGSYNEQFFGPGTRLTVL.

The chain has TRBV25-1 and TRBJ1-5; D might be TRBD1 (6 bases). With 6 bases removed from V and 1 base from J, the gap between germline ends came to 16 bases. The germline V gene encodes CDR1 MGHDK and CDR2 SYGVNS. The CDR3 is made up of 16 amino acids. This chain's CDR3 is CASSQGGGASNQPQHF. The CDR3 nucleotides read TGTGCCAGCAGCCAAGGGGGGGGCGCGAGCAATCAGCCCCAGCATTTT.

The V gene is TRBV7-9, the J gene TRBJ2-1, with TRBD2 matching 10 bases. Trimming cost V 5 bases and J 3 bases; bases outside gene matches: 4. Germline lookup yields CDR1 SEHNR and CDR2 FQNEAQ (reference sequence). The CDR3 extends over 15 amino acids. CDR3 bases: TGTGCCAGCAGCCCTAGCGGGAGCTTCTACAATGAGCAGTTCTTC. Amino acid sequence: CASSPSGSFYNEQFF.

The V gene is TRBV6-1, the J gene TRBJ1-6; possible D gene TRBD1, 5 bases. CDR3 length: 15 residues. Looked up from germline, CDR1 is MNHNS and CDR2 is SASEGT. V lost 3 bases, J lost 1 base, and 7 bases lay in between. CDR3 nucleotide sequence: TGTGCCAGCAGTGAGCAGGGTTCCTATAATTCACCCCTCCACTTT. Protein product: CASSEQGSYNSPLHF.

The chain has TRBV15 and TRBJ1-5, with 10 bases fitting TRBD1. Germline V lookup: CDR1 LNHNV, CDR2 YYDKDF (reference sequence). CDR3 length: 18 amino acids. The J segment lost 12 bases and the V segment lost 4 bases, leaving 21 bases of the junction unmatched. CDR3 nucleotide sequence: TGTGCCACCAGCACAGTACCCCCGACGACAGGGGGCTATTTGCTCCAGCATTTT. The encoded protein is CATSTVPPTTGGYLLQHF.

V usage is TRBV10-3 and J usage is TRBJ2-1, with TRBD2 matching over 12 bases. CDR1 is ENHRY, CDR2 SYGVKD, per germline. V was clipped by 8 bases and J by 0 bases; unmatched bases: 8. CDR3 length: 17 residues. The CDR3 here is CAILGTSGPSSYNEQFF. CDR3 nucleotide sequence: TGTGCCATCCTCGGGACTAGCGGGCCGAGCTCCTACAATGAGCAGTTCTTC.

The J gene is TRBJ2-1, the V gene TRBV4-1; 14 bases align to TRBD2. In germline, CDR1 is MGHRA, CDR2 YSYEKL. The CDR3 is made up of 19 amino acids. The J segment lost 3 bases and the V segment lost 0 bases, leaving 7 bases of the junction unmatched. The CDR3 sequence is CASSQDPGLAGGFYNEQFF. DNA for the CDR3: TGCGCCAGCAGCCAAGACCCCGGACTAGCGGGGGGTTTCTACAATGAGCAGTTCTTC.

This rearrangement joins TRBV4-2 to TRBJ1-3; D ambiguous. From germline, CDR1 is LGHNA and CDR2 YNFKEQ. This CDR3 comprises 15 residues. Trimming took off 0 bases at V and 7 bases at J, with 13 bases between the two ends. The CDR3 loop is CASSQEFVDRNTIYF. The CDR3 DNA is TGTGCCAGCAGCCAAGAATTCGTAGATCGGAACACCATATATTTT.

The V call is TRBV9, the J call TRBJ2-1; 8 bases line up with TRBD2. The CDR3 runs 15 residues. After removal of 4 bases from V and 5 bases from J, the junction contained 8 bases not matched to a gene. Germline V gives CDR1 SGDLS, CDR2 YYNGEE. The CDR3 loop is CASSLPGGPNNEQFF. In nucleotides, the CDR3 is TGTGCCAGCAGCCTACCGGGGGGGCCCAACAATGAGCAGTTCTTC.

The J gene is TRBJ2-1, the V gene TRBV7-2; 11 bases are shared with TRBD2. Per germline, CDR1 SGHTA and CDR2 FQGNSA. Trimming took 1 base from V and 1 from J; bases not matched to a gene: 0. The CDR3 is 16 amino acids. CDR3 loop: CASSLVAGGSYNEQFF. The CDR3 DNA follows: TGTGCCAGCAGCTTAGTAGCGGGAGGGTCCTACAATGAGCAGTTCTTC.

The genes are TRBV7-8 and TRBJ1-3; the D gene is possibly TRBD1 (6 bases). The length of the CDR3 is 17 residues. The V end was cut by 5 bases, the J end by 1 base, with 18 bases between. Looked up from germline, CDR1 is SGHVS and CDR2 is FQNEAQ. CDR3 in DNA: TGTGCCAGCAGCAGAGCCCAAGGACAGAGTTCTGGAAACACCATATATTTT. Amino acids: CASSRAQGQSSGNTIYF.

Of note for this clone: This same CDR3 is encoded by further DNA sequences in the sample. The J gene is TRBJ1-1, the V gene TRBV7-3, with 7 bases aligning to TRBD1. Trimming at V came to 5 bases and at J to 0 bases, leaving 3 bases not matched to a gene. The CDR3 sequence is 14 residues long. Germline lookup yields CDR1 SGHTA and CDR2 FQGTGA. The chain's CDR3 is CASSRQGMNTEAFF. DNA of the CDR3: TGTGCCAGCAGCCGACAGGGCATGAACACTGAAGCTTTCTTT.

This chain links TRBV7-2 with TRBJ1-2; 7 bases are a match to TRBD1. CDR1 is SGHTA and CDR2 is FQGNSA in the germline V gene. Germline trimming cut 3 bases from V and 4 bases from J; bases unmatched to any gene: 5. This CDR3 is 14 amino acids long. The CDR3 loop reads CASSFEGASYGYTF. The CDR3 DNA follows: TGTGCCAGCAGCTTCGAGGGGGCCTCCTATGGCTACACCTTC.

This clone was counted a few times. The chain couples TRBV7-8 to TRBJ1-4; tentatively, D is TRBD1 (5 bases). There are 16 residues in the CDR3. Trimming cost V 1 base and J 4 bases, with 13 bases left between them. From germline, CDR1 is SGHVS and CDR2 FQNEAQ. The CDR3 here is CASSLGGRKINEKLFF. CDR3 nucleotide sequence: TGTGCCAGCAGCTTAGGGGGGAGGAAGATTAATGAAAAACTGTTTTTT.

The chain carries TRBV7-2 and TRBJ2-7, with 10 bases fitting TRBD2. The CDR3 is made up of 16 amino acids. The V gene's germline CDR1 is SGHTA and CDR2 FQGNSA. The ends lost 1 base at V and 6 bases at J; junction bases unmatched: 9. The CDR3 reads CASSLVRLAGGGEQYF. The CDR3 DNA reads TGTGCCAGCAGCTTAGTTAGACTAGCGGGTGGAGGCGAGCAGTACTTC.

This clone was found a few times. V usage is TRBV6-5 and J usage is TRBJ1-4; unclear D gene. CDR1 and CDR2 (germline): MNHEY, SVGAGI. V dropped 0 bases and J dropped 5 bases, with 4 bases sitting between them. The CDR3 has 13 amino acids. DNA of the CDR3: TGTGCCAGCAGTTACTCTATAAATGAAAAACTGTTTTTT. It codes for CASSYSINEKLFF.

The V gene is TRBV18, the J gene TRBJ2-7, with 9 positions matching TRBD2. The CDR3 length is 14 residues. The germline V gene encodes CDR1 KGHSH and CDR2 LQKENI. The ends lost 6 bases at V and 4 bases at J; junction bases unmatched: 7. CDR3 sequence reads: CASSGGTSRYEQYF. In DNA form, the CDR3 reads TGTGCCAGCTCCGGGGGGACTAGCAGGTACGAGCAGTACTTC.

As for this clone: Mismatch with germline at one junction end may stem from a read error. The chain employs TRBV2 and TRBJ2-1; possible D gene TRBD1, 6 bases. Germline values: CDR1 SNHLY, CDR2 FYNNEI. The CDR3 consists of 14 residues. The CDR3 loop reads CATTPGDEHNEQFF. The CDR3 nucleotides are TGTGCCACCACGCCAGGGGACGAACACAACGAGCAGTTCTTC.

The rearrangement joins TRBV6-6 to TRBJ2-1; TRBD2 aligns across 12 bases. Trimming took 1 base from V and 8 from J; bases not matched to a gene: 3. Per the germline V gene, CDR1 is MNHNY and CDR2 is SVGAGI (reference sequence). The CDR3 contains 15 residues. The CDR3 nucleotides read TGTGCCAGCAGTTACTGGACTAGCGGGAAGGATGAGCAGTTCTTC. It is translated as CASSYWTSGKDEQFF.

This chain joins TRBV9 and TRBJ2-5; D is perhaps TRBD2 (5 bases). The V end lost 3 bases, the J end lost 7 bases, and 7 bases lay between the germline ends. Germline values: CDR1 SGDLS, CDR2 YYNGEE. There are 11 residues in the CDR3. The CDR3 bases are TGTGCCAGCAGCGGCGAGGGGACCCAGTACTTC. Translating it yields CASSGEGTQYF.

The CDR3: CASSSLTSGRTEQYF. The CDR3 nucleotides are TGTGCCAGCAGCTCTTTGACTAGCGGGAGGACCGAGCAGTACTTC. The V call is TRBV7-6, the J call TRBJ2-7; 13 bases agree with TRBD2. The junction had 6 bases not matched to a gene; V was cut back by 4 bases and J by 6 bases. Germline V lookup: CDR1 SGHVS, CDR2 FNYEAQ. CDR3 length equals 15 residues.

This clone was picked up a small number of times. The V gene is TRBV7-9, the J gene TRBJ1-4; D is perhaps TRBD1 (6 bases). V lost 1 base and J 7 bases, leaving 16 bases between the germline ends. Germline lookup yields CDR1 SEHNR and CDR2 FQNEAQ (reference sequence). The CDR3 runs 16 residues. CDR3 sequence: CASSLGKGVRGEKLFF. CDR3 bases: TGTGCCAGCAGCTTAGGGAAGGGGGTTAGGGGTGAAAAACTGTTTTTT.

The genes are TRBV27 and TRBJ2-7, with D unclear. The CDR3 has 13 residues. Per the germline V gene, CDR1 is MNHEY and CDR2 is SMNVEV (reference sequence). Trimming pared 7 bases from V and 4 bases from J, leaving 14 bases between. For the CDR3, the DNA is TGTGCCAGCACAATACGGGTGGGTTACGAGCAGTACTTC. Amino acids: CASTIRVGYEQYF.

This clone was seen a single time. This sequence joins TRBV5-1 and TRBJ2-7; 9 bases line up with TRBD1. Per germline, CDR1 SGHRS and CDR2 YFSETQ. V was pared by 7 bases and J by 0 bases, with 8 bases of the junction left unmatched. The CDR3 length is 15 residues. Here the CDR3 reads CASSRQGVSSYEQYF. The CDR3 DNA reads as TGCGCCAGCTCCCGACAGGGGGTATCCTCCTACGAGCAGTACTTC.

This clone was seen only a few times. V usage is TRBV7-3 and J usage is TRBJ2-1; 7 positions agree with TRBD2. The germline CDR1 and CDR2 sequences are SGHTA and FQGTGA. The CDR3 runs 15 residues. Trimming removed 1 base from V and 6 bases from J; junction bases left unmatched: 6. This CDR3 is CASSLSGGRGNEQFF. The DNA of the CDR3 is TGTGCCAGCAGCTTAAGCGGGGGTCGGGGCAATGAGCAGTTCTTC.

The CDR3 is CASSQAQDSYYEQYF. CDR3 sequence (DNA): TGCGCCAGCAGCCAGGCCCAGGACAGCTACTACGAGCAGTACTTC. V usage is TRBV4-1 and J usage is TRBJ2-7, with D possibly TRBD1 on 6 matching bases. Germline lookup yields CDR1 MGHRA and CDR2 YSYEKL. V lost 3 bases to trimming and J lost 3 bases, with 15 bases between them. The CDR3 extends over 15 amino acids.